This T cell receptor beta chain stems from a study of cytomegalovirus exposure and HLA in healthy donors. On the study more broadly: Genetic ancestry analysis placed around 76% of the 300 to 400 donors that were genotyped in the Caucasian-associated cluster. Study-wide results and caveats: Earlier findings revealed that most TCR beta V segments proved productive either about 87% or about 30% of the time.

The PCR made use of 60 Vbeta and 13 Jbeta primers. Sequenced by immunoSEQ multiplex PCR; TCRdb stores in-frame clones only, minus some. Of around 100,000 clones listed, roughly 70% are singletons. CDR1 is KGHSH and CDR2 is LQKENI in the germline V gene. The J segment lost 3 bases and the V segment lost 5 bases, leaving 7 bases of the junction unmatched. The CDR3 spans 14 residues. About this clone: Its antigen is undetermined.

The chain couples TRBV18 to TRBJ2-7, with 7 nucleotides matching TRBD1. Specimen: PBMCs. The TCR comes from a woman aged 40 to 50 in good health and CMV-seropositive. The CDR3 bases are TGTGCCAGCTCATCAATTCCAGGGGGCTACGAGCAGTACTTC. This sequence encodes CASSSIPGGYEQYF. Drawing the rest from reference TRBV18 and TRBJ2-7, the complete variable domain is NAGVMQNPRHLVRRRGQEARLRCSPMKGHSHVYWYRQLPEEGLKFMVYLQKENIIDESGMPKERFSAEFPKEGPSILRIQQVVRGDSAAYFCASSSIPGGYEQYFGPGTRLTVT.